This TCR beta chain was observed in a study of T cells after yellow fever vaccination. Regarding the study as a whole: The study re-detected most primary-vaccination clones after the booster (roughly 96% CD4, roughly 85% CD8).

Only a few counts were recorded for this clonotype. Its antigen remains unidentified. The CDR3 runs to 13 residues. Deletions cut 5 bases from V and 7 bases from J, with 15 bases between. CDR1 SGHTA and CDR2 FQGNSA come from the germline V gene. TCRdb called the 5' RACE reads again in MiXCR, with one record for every CDR3 protein. The data contain about 73,000 distinct CDR3 sequences, 7.5% to 9% of them singletons. Specimen: CD8+ T cells sorted from PBMCs, collected on the day of the yellow fever booster vaccination. The chain is built from TRBV7-2 and TRBJ2-7; D is ambiguous. This clonotype originated in a man aged 25-45 years who received the YFV17D yellow fever vaccine. Here the CDR3 DNA reads TGTGCCAGCAGCGCCCCGAACTACGTGGAGCAGTACTTC. Encoded protein: CASSAPNYVEQYF.